The entry below describes one T cell receptor (beta chain). Germline CDR1 KGHSH, CDR2 LQKENI. Between the trimmed V and J ends, which lost 3 bases and 0 bases, there was a span of 7 bases. This CDR3 is 14 amino acids long. This specimen comes from a study of blood T cell repertoires in COVID-19. The data were produced by immunoSEQ multiplex PCR, yet TCRdb's version contains in-frame clones alone and is incomplete. The sample yields about 98,000 clones, roughly 84% seen once. The receptor's source is a human donor in a cohort sampled during active COVID-19. Sequenced: peripheral blood. This sequence joins TRBV18 and TRBJ2-3, with D possibly TRBD2 on 5 matching bases. The CDR3 protein is CASSPPGSTDTQYF. For the CDR3, the DNA is TGTGCCAGCTCACCGCCGGGGAGCACAGATACGCAGTATTTT.